The 8 T cell receptor beta chains below were found in one sample sequenced in a study of OX40 agonist ivuxolimab in advanced cancers. Assay used: immunoSEQ multiplex PCR; TCRdb lists only in-frame clones, some missing. Of about 83,000 clones in the sample, over 75% were seen once. This sample comprised CD4+ or CD8+ T cells sorted from blood, obtained in a trial of the OX40 agonist ivuxolimab. Receptors were obtained from an adult with an advanced solid tumor such as melanoma, head and neck, liver or kidney cancer.

The chain links TRBV5-4 to TRBJ1-3, with D tentatively TRBD1 (6 bases). V was clipped by 1 base and J by 0 bases, with 14 bases between them. CDR1 is SGHNT and CDR2 is YYREEE in the germline V gene (reference sequence). This CDR3 has 17 residues. CDR3 sequence reads: CASSLYWDIYSGNTIYF. CDR3 sequence (DNA): TGTGCCAGCAGCTTGTATTGGGACATCTACTCTGGAAACACCATATATTTT.

This chain uses TRBV4-2 with TRBJ2-5, with TRBD1 matching over 7 bases. Per the germline V gene, CDR1 is LGHNA and CDR2 is YNFKEQ. The length of the CDR3 is 19 residues. The V gene end was trimmed by 1 base and the J gene end by 1 base; junction bases not matched to a gene: 15. This CDR3 reads CASSQVFGGGSGGQETQYF. As DNA, the CDR3 is TGTGCCAGCAGCCAAGTATTTGGTGGAGGCTCAGGGGGCCAAGAGACCCAGTACTTC.

The V gene is TRBV5-4, the J gene TRBJ2-2; 7 nucleotides match TRBD2. Germline values: CDR1 SGHNT, CDR2 YYREEE (reference sequence). The CDR3 spans 16 residues. Unmatched junction bases numbered 6, after V lost 4 bases and J lost 0 bases. DNA of the CDR3: TGTGCCAGCAGCCCCGGGCGGGGGACGAACACCGGGGAGCTGTTTTTT. Encoded protein: CASSPGRGTNTGELFF.

This chain connects TRBV14 to TRBJ2-5; 11 bases align to TRBD1. The CDR3 spans 15 residues. Looked up from germline, CDR1 is SGHDN and CDR2 is FVKESK. J lost 4 bases, V lost 3 bases, and 4 bases had no gene match. CDR3 in amino acids: CASSHRDRGGETQYF. For the CDR3, the DNA is TGTGCCAGCAGCCACCGGGACAGGGGGGGAGAGACCCAGTACTTC.

As for this clone: At one of its ends the junction is not consistent with the germline gene, which may arise from a read error. This sequence joins TRBV5-1 and TRBJ2-5, with 9 bases that match TRBD2. Germline loops: CDR1 SGHRS, CDR2 YFSETQ. The CDR3 runs 15 residues. The CDR3 bases are TGCGCCAGCACCTTGACTAGCGGCAATAGGGAGACCCAGTACTTC. This sequence encodes CASTLTSGNRETQYF.

The V call is TRBV30, the J call TRBJ2-3; 9 positions agree with TRBD2. The junction had 1 base not matched to a gene; V was cut back by 5 bases and J by 1 base. Germline V gene sequence: CDR1 GTSNPN, CDR2 SVGIG (reference sequence). The CDR3 has 13 amino acids. CDR3 nucleotide sequence: TGTGCCTGGGAGCGGGGGGGCACAGATACGCAGTATTTT. It translates to CAWERGGTDTQYF. Filled out from reference TRBV30 and TRBJ2-3, the complete variable domain reads SQTIHQWPATLVQPVGSPLSLECTVEGTSNPNLYWYRQAAGRGLQLLFYSVGIGQISSEVPQNLSASRPQDRQFILSSKKLLLSDSGFYLCAWERGGTDTQYFGPGTRLTVL.

This rearrangement joins TRBV18 to TRBJ2-3, with TRBD2 matching 7 bases. The CDR3 loop spans 17 amino acids. V shed 4 bases and J 6 bases; nucleotides not matched to a gene: 16. The germline CDR1 and CDR2 sequences are KGHSH and LQKENI. The CDR3 loop reads CASSLSSGRAVGDTQYF. In DNA form, the CDR3 reads TGTGCCAGCTCACTCTCTAGCGGACGCGCAGTTGGGGATACGCAGTATTTT.

The rearrangement joins TRBV2 to TRBJ2-5, with D perhaps TRBD1 (6 bases). Per germline, CDR1 SNHLY and CDR2 FYNNEI. The CDR3 sequence is 13 residues long. V lost 6 bases to trimming and J lost 3 bases, with 11 bases between them. CDR3 DNA: TGTGCCAGCAGGGGACAACCCAAAGAGACCCAGTACTTC. Translating it yields CASRGQPKETQYF.